This T cell receptor beta chain was identified in a study of T-cell memory formation after mild COVID-19. Overall study context: TCR clusters were largely donor specific.

TCRdb called the 5' RACE reads again in MiXCR, with one record for every CDR3 protein. The table lists about 500,000 distinct CDR3 sequences, roughly 21% of them singletons. The ends were cut back, 5 bases at V and 0 bases at J, with 16 bases in the middle. In germline, CDR1 is SGHAT, CDR2 FQNNGV. The CDR3 is 16 amino acids. The sequence was obtained from an adult woman who had mild COVID-19 (a few samples of this study predate the infection). Cell type and time point are not known. Sequencing was done on a sample of PBMCs or a T cell subset sorted from them (not recorded which). V usage is TRBV11-2 and J usage is TRBJ1-1; possible D gene TRBD1, 6 bases. The CDR3 region has the DNA TGTGCCAGCAGCCCCAAGGGGGTCCGCATGAACACTGAAGCTTTCTTT. Its protein product is CASSPKGVRMNTEAFF.